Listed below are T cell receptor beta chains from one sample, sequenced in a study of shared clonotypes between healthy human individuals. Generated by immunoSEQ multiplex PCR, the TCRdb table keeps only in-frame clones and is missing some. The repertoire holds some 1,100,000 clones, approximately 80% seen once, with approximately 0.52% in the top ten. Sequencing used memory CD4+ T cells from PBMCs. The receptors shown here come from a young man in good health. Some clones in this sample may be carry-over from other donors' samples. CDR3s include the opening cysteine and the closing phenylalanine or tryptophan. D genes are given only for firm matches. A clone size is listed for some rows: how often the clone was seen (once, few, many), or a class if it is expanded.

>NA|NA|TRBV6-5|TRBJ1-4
TGTGCCAGCAGTTACTCGGCAGGGTGGGGTGAAAAACTGTTTTTT
CASSYSAGWGEKLFF
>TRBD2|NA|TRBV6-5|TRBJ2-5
TGTGCCAGCAGGTGGCTAGCGGAAGAGACCCAGTACTTC
CASRWLAEETQYF
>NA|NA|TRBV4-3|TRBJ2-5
TGCGCCAGCAGCCAAGAGGGCTTAGAGACCCAGTACTTC
CASSQEGLETQYF
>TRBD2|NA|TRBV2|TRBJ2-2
TGTGCCAGCAGTCCGATCCGGCTAGCGGGAGGTTCGAACACCGGGGAGCTGTTTTTT
CASSPIRLAGGSNTGELFF
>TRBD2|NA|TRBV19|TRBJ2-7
TGTGCCAGTAGTATCTCTAGCGGGAAGGGCGCCTACGAGCAGTACTTC
CASSISSGKGAYEQYF
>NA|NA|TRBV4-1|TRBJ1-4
TGCGCCAGCAGCCAACAGGGAAGAACTAATGAAAAACTGTTTTTT
CASSQQGRTNEKLFF
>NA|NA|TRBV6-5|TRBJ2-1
TGTGCCAGCAGTTACTCGGAGCGAACACCCAACAATGAGCAGTTCTTC
CASSYSERTPNNEQFF
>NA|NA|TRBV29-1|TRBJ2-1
TGCAGCGTTGATGGGGGGAGCTCCTACAATGAGCAGTTCTTC
CSVDGGSSYNEQFF
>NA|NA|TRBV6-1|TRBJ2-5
TGTGCCAGCAGTGTACGACCCGACCAAGAGACCCAGTACTTC
CASSVRPDQETQYF
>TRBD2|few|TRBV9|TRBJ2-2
TGTGCCAGCAGGTCCGGGACTAGCGGGGAAAACACCGGGGAGCTGTTTTTT
CASRSGTSGENTGELFF
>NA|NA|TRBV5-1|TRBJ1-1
TGCGCCAGCAGCTTGGTCCCGACAGGGAACACTGAAGCTTTCTTT
CASSLVPTGNTEAFF
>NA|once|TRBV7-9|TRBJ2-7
TGTGCCAGCAGCCCCACCGGGACTGGAAACTACGAGCAGTACTTC
CASSPTGTGNYEQYF
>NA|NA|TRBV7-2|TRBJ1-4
TGTGCCAGCAGCTCCGGGGGGCCTTCAACTAATGAAAAACTGTTTTTT
CASSSGGPSTNEKLFF
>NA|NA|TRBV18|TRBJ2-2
TGTGCCAGCTCCCCCCGTGTGAGTGGCGACGGGGAGCTGTTTTTT
CASSPRVSGDGELFF
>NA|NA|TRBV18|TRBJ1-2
TGTGCCAGCTCCTCAGACAGCTACAACTATGGCTACACCTTC
CASSSDSYNYGYTF
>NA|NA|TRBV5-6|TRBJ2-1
TGTGCCAGCAGCCCTGTGGGGGGCCGGGGTGAGCAGTTCTTC
CASSPVGGRGEQFF
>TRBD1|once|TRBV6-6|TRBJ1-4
TGCGCGGGACAGACTAATGAAAAACTGTTTTTT
CAGQTNEKLFF
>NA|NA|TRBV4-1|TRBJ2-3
TGCGCCAGCAGCCAGTTGGGGACGGGCAGAGATACGCAGTATTTT
CASSQLGTGRDTQYF
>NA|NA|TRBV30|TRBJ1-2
TGTGCCTGGAATCCAGGGTTGGCCTATGGCTACACCTTC
CAWNPGLAYGYTF
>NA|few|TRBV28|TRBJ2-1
TGTGCCAGCAGTTTCCTACAGGGTTCCTACAATGAGCAGTTCTTC
CASSFLQGSYNEQFF
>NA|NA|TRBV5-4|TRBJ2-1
TGTGCCAGCAGCTTAGGGCACGGTTACAATGAGCAGTTCTTC
CASSLGHGYNEQFF
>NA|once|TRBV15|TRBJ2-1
TGTGCCACCAGCAGAGACCCTCAGGAGCCCAATGAGCAGTTCTTC
CATSRDPQEPNEQFF